This is a list of T cell receptor beta chains from one sample in a study of blood T cell repertoires in COVID-19. Produced via immunoSEQ multiplex PCR; TCRdb's table is partial and in-frame only. The repertoire holds almost 400,000 clones, with approximately 87% as singletons. The sequenced sample was PBMCs or T cells enriched from blood (not recorded which). The origin of the receptors is a woman in her twenties or thirties with acute COVID-19. The conserved cysteine and the conserved F or W are not part of the CDR3 here. Not all rows give a size; the values are once, few, many and, for expanded clones, a class.

CDR3	size	V
ASTSDKQNSPLH	NA	TRBV19
ASSLVKAGGIPPD	once	TRBV7-2
ASTLGGGGWGLYEQY	NA	TRBV5-8
ASSEQGEGSYGYT	once	TRBV6-4
ASSLDIRDTITDTQY	NA	TRBV4-1
ASSPGSRYNQPQH	NA	TRBV18
ATTDKNTGELF	NA	TRBV24-1
ASSQGDRVDGYT	few	TRBV3-1/TRBV3-2
ASRSQGAGEQY	NA	TRBV12-3/TRBV12-4
ASSSGTGGARNQPQH	NA	TRBV2
ASSFRGTDTQY	NA	TRBV6-5
ASSPLRGDEKLF	NA	TRBV18
ATSSAGGQNNSPLH	NA	TRBV15
ASSYGQAATETQY	NA	TRBV11-2
ASSPGTGYSGELF	NA	TRBV5-4
SVGETGGEKLF	few	TRBV29-1
SASHRGLEQY	NA	TRBV20-1
ASSQRTPSTDTQY	once	TRBV14
ASSVAGGDEKLF	NA	TRBV9
ASSSTGLLTEAF	NA	TRBV7-2
ASSRTRQTYEKLF	NA	TRBV6-2/TRBV6-3
ASSKRTGIPQETQY	NA	TRBV21-1